The clone carrying this TCR beta chain was counted only a few times. The data belong to a study of blood T cell repertoires in COVID-19. Study-level information: The analysed material was cDNA or gDNA that came from T cells, B-cell-depleted T cells, or PBMCs.

Germline V gives CDR1 LNHDA, CDR2 SQIVND (reference sequence). There are 12 residues in the CDR3. The ends were cut back, 5 bases at V and 8 bases at J, with 12 bases in the middle. Study processing details: Reference gene primer amplification in the assay estimated nucleated cell counts. The repertoire was sequenced with immunoSEQ multiplex PCR; TCRdb's copy has only in-frame clones and lacks some. The DNA gave D and trimming, while V, J and clone size come from that table. The sample lists 250,000 to 350,000 clones, about 90% occurring once. Specimen: peripheral blood. The chain uses TRBV19 and TRBJ1-2, with D tentatively TRBD1 (5 bases). The TCR was taken from a woman younger than 45 with COVID-19, enrolled during active disease. The CDR3, as DNA: TGTGCCAGTAGTTCCTCAGGGTCGGGCTACACCTTC. This encodes CASSSSGSGYTF.